This TCR beta chain was recovered during a study of blood T cell repertoires in COVID-19. Study-level background: Among Cohort 3 donors, those recovered had two negative PCRs, clearance, or symptom resolution.

This CDR3 has 15 residues. CDR1 SGDLS and CDR2 YYNGEE come from the germline V gene. Trimming left V 1 base short and J 0 bases short, with 8 bases between. Original analysis: It was from reference gene primer amplification that nucleated cell counts were estimated. TCRdb's table, derived via immunoSEQ multiplex PCR, lists solely in-frame clones and lacks some. V, J and clone size reflect that table, while D and trimming were determined from the DNA. Altogether roughly 160,000 clones are present, 65% to 80% being singletons, with the ten largest covering 15% to 20%. In assigning cohorts, the study relied on participant-reported clinical history.

The V gene is TRBV9, the J gene TRBJ1-3, with D perhaps TRBD1 (6 bases). The sequence was obtained from a woman in her sixties or seventies in a cohort exposed to, infected with or recovered from COVID-19 (not recorded which). The sequenced sample consisted of PBMCs or T cells enriched from blood (not recorded which). CDR3: CASSVQQGSGNTIYF. CDR3 nucleotides: TGTGCCAGCAGCGTACAACAGGGCTCTGGAAACACCATATATTTT. Full variable domain (rest looked up from reference TRBV9 and TRBJ1-3): DSGVTQTPKHLITATGQRVTLRCSPRSGDLSVYWYQQSLDQGLQFLIQYYNGEERAKGNILERFSAQQFPDLHSELNLSSLELGDSALYFCASSVQQGSGNTIYFGEGSWLTVV.